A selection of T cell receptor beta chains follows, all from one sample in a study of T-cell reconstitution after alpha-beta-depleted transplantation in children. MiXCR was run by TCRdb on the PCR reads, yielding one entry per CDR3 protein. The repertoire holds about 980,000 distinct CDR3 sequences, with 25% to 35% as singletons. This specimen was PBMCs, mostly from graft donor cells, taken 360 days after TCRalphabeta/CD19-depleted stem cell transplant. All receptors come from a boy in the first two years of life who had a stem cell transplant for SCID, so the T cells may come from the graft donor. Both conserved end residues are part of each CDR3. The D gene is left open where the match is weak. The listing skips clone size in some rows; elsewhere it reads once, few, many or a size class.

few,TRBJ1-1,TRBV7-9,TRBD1,TGTGCCAGCAGCGCCCGGGACAGGTTGAACACTGAAGCTTTCTTT,CASSARDRLNTEAFF
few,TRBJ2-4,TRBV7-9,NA,TGTGCCAGCAGCTGGGGACATAAAAACATTCAGTACTTC,CASSWGHKNIQYF
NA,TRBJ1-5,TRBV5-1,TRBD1,TGCGCCAGCAGCTTGGGAGGGACAGATAGCAATCAGCCCCAGCATTTT,CASSLGGTDSNQPQHF
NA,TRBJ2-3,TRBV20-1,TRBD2,TGCAGTGCTAGCCTAGCGGGGGGGTGGAAAGATACGCAGTATTTT,CSASLAGGWKDTQYF
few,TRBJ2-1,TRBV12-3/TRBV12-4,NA,TGTGCCAGCACCGATCCACTAGTATCCTCCTACAATGAGCAGTTCTTC,CASTDPLVSSYNEQFF
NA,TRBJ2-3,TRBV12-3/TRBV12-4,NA,TGTGCCAGCAGTTTAAGGGGGGGCCGAAGCACAGATACGCAGTATTTT,CASSLRGGRSTDTQYF
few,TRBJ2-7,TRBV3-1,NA,TGTGCCAGCAGCCTTTCGTGGAGTTCCTACGAGCAGTACTTC,CASSLSWSSYEQYF
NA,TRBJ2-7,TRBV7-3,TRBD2,TGTGCCAGCAGCTGGTTCCGGGAGCGGGAGTACGAGCAGTACTTC,CASSWFREREYEQYF
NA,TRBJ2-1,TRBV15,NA,TGTGCCACCAGCAGGGGAAGGGGGATTGAGCAGTTCTTC,CATSRGRGIEQFF
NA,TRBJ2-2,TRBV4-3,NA,TGCGCCAGCAGCCAAGACTGGGGGCGTGGGACCGGGGAGCTGTTTTTT,CASSQDWGRGTGELFF
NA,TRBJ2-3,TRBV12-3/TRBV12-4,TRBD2,TGTGCCAGCAGTTTAGTGGGGGGACTAGCGTCGGCTACGCAGTATTTT,CASSLVGGLASATQYF
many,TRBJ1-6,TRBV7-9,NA,TGTGCCAGCAGCTTCGGGTGGGGGGATAATTCACCCCTCCACTTT,CASSFGWGDNSPLHF
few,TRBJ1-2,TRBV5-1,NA,TGCGCCAGCAGCTTGGGGCCGTACAGGGATCGGGACTATGGCTACACCTTC,CASSLGPYRDRDYGYTF
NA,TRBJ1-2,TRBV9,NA,TGTGCCAGCAGCCCGGACCCTTACGCTGAGACGGATACCTATGGCTACACCTTC,CASSPDPYAETDTYGYTF
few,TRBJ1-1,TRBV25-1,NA,TGTGCCAGCAGTGAAAGGATGAACACTGAAGCTTTCTTT,CASSERMNTEAFF
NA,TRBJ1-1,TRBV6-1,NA,TGTGCCACTTCGCGAGGGGGGCCTTGGGGGACTGAAGCTTTCTTT,CATSRGGPWGTEAFF
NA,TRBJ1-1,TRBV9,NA,TGTGCCAGCAGCGTAACAGGGAGCACTGAAGCTTTCTTT,CASSVTGSTEAFF
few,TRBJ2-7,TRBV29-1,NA,TGCAGCGTTCGGGGTCAGTACTACGAGCAGTACTTC,CSVRGQYYEQYF
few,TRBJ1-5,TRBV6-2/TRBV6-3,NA,TGTGCCAGCAGAGGACCCGGGAGCAATCAGCCCCAGCATTTT,CASRGPGSNQPQHF
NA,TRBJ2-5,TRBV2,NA,TGTGCCAGCAGTGACCAGCCGGAGACCCAGTACTTC,CASSDQPETQYF
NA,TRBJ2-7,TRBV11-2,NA,TGTGCCAGCAGCTCGGCGAGCGACGGGGTCTACGAGCAGTACTTC,CASSSASDGVYEQYF
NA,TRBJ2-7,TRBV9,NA,TGTGCCAGCAGCGTAGCTTCCGCATACCCCACCTACGAGCAGTACTTC,CASSVASAYPTYEQYF
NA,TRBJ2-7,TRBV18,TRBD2,TGTGCCGGCAGTATAGCGGGGGGGTCCTACGAGCAGTACTTC,CAGSIAGGSYEQYF
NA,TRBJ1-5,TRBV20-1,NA,TGCAGTGCTAGAGATCTGTCTCAATGGGGCAATCAGCCCCAGCATTTT,CSARDLSQWGNQPQHF
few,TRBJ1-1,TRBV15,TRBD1,TGTGCCACCAGCAGAGACAGGGGGCGAGTGGGTGAGCGGCGAGCTTTCTTT,CATSRDRGRVGERRAFF
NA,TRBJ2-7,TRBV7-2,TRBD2,TGTGCCAGCAGCTTAGCTACTAGCGGGGGGGCCTCCTACGAGCAGTACTTC,CASSLATSGGASYEQYF
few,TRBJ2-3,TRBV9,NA,TGTGCCAGCAGCGTAGGGGGACTGGCCTTAGATACGCAGTATTTT,CASSVGGLALDTQYF
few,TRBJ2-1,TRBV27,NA,TGTGCCAGCAGCTTGGACCGGCGACCTCGGGATGAGCAGTTCTTC,CASSLDRRPRDEQFF
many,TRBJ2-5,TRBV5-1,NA,TGTGCCAGCAGGTCCCAAGAGACCCAGTACTTC,CASRSQETQYF
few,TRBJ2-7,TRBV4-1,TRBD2,TGCGCCAGCAGCCTTGAGGGAGGGGACGGTTCCTACGAGCAGTACTTC,CASSLEGGDGSYEQYF
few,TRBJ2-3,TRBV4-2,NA,TGTGCCAGCAGCACGGGACCCACAGATACGCAGTATTTT,CASSTGPTDTQYF
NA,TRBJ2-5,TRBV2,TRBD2,TGTGCCAGCAGGAAGACTAGCGCCAAAGAGACCCAGTACTTC,CASRKTSAKETQYF
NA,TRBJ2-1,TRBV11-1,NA,TGTGCCAGCAGCTCCCGGGACGGGCGAAAGGGGGGCATCAATGAGCAGTTCTTC,CASSSRDGRKGGINEQFF
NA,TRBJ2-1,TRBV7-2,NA,TGTGCCAGCAGCTTAGGGCCACGGTACAATGAGCAGTTCTTC,CASSLGPRYNEQFF
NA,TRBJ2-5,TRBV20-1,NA,TGCAGTGCTAGAGATCTCGGGATGGAGACCCAGTACTTC,CSARDLGMETQYF
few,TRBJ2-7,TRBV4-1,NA,TGCGCCAGCAGCCAAGGGCCCGGGGTCGTTTACGAGCAGTACTTC,CASSQGPGVVYEQYF
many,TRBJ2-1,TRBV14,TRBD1,TGTGCCAGCAGTCGGACAGGGAGGGAGCAGTTCTTC,CASSRTGREQFF
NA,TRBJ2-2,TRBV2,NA,TGTGCCAGCAGTGAATCGGCTCGGGCCGGGGAGCTGTTTTTT,CASSESARAGELFF
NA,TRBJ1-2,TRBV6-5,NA,TGTGCCAGCAGTCAGAGCAGGGTCTCGGGGTCTGGCTACACCTTC,CASSQSRVSGSGYTF
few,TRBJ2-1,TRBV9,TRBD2,TGTGCCAGCAGCGGCCGACTAGCGGGGCTCAATGAGCAGTTCTTC,CASSGRLAGLNEQFF
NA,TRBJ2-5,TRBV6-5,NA,TGTGCCAGCAGTTATATTCGGGGACAAGAGACCCAGTACTTC,CASSYIRGQETQYF
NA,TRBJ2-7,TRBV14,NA,TGTGCCAGCAGCCAAGATGCGGGTTGGGGTCCCTACGAGCAGTACTTC,CASSQDAGWGPYEQYF
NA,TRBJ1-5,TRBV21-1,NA,TGTGCCAGCAGCAATAGGGGAAAAAATCAGCCCCAGCATTTT,CASSNRGKNQPQHF
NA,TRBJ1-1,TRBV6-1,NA,TGTGCCAGCAGCCACCCTCGAGCAGGGAACACTGAAGCTTTCTTT,CASSHPRAGNTEAFF
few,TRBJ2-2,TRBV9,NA,TGTGCCAGCAGCGAAAGGGCCCAGACCACCGGGGAGCTGTTTTTT,CASSERAQTTGELFF
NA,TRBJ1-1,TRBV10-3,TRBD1,TGTGCCATCAGAGGCCGGGACAGGGATCTCGCAAGGGGGAACACTGAAGCTTTCTTT,CAIRGRDRDLARGNTEAFF
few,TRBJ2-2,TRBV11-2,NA,TGTGCCAGCAGCCCTACAGGGCTTAGGACCGGGGAGCTGTTTTTT,CASSPTGLRTGELFF
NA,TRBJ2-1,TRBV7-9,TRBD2,TGTGCCAGCAGCTTAGGGACTAGATTTGATGAGCAGTTCTTC,CASSLGTRFDEQFF
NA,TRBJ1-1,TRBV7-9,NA,TGTGCCAGCAGCTCAAATACTAGGCCAAGCACTGAAGCTTTCTTT,CASSSNTRPSTEAFF
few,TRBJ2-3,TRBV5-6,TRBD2,TGTGCCAGCAGCTGGCTAGCGGGTGATACGCAGTATTTT,CASSWLAGDTQYF
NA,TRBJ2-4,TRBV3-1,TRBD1,TGTGCCAGCAGCCAAGGTAGACAGGGGGCCAAAAACATTCAGTACTTC,CASSQGRQGAKNIQYF
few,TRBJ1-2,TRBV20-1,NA,TGCAGTGCTATCACAGACGGCTACACCTTC,CSAITDGYTF
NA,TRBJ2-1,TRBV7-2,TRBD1,TGTGCCAGCAGCTTAGCGCTGGGACAGGGGATCCACAATGAGCAGTTCTTC,CASSLALGQGIHNEQFF
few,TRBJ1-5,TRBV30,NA,TGTGCCTGGAGACACCCCGTGACTCAAGGCAATCAGCCCCAGCATTTT,CAWRHPVTQGNQPQHF
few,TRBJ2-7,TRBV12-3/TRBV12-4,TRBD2,TGTGCCAGCAGGCGCGGGGGGGCGGTTAGTCACGAGCAGTACTTC,CASRRGGAVSHEQYF
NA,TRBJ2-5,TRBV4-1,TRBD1,TGCGCCAGCAGCCACAGACAGGGGGCAATGCAAGAGACCCAGTACTTC,CASSHRQGAMQETQYF
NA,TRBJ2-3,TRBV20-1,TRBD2,TGCAGTGCTAGCCTTCTTGGACTAGCCCTCACAGATACGCAGTATTTT,CSASLLGLALTDTQYF